Presented here are 5 T cell receptor beta chains from one specimen sequenced in a study of vaccination and CD4 T cells after COVID-19. Treatment noted: approximately 10-day PBMC culture with coronavirus spike peptide pools or control peptides (ViraFEST assay). For these TCRs, the target antigens are not known. The Oncomine TCR Beta short-read assay was applied to DNA of cultured CD4+ T cells. TCRdb re-called the PCR reads through MiXCR, storing one row per CDR3 protein. The sample carries 13,000 to 15,000 distinct CDR3 sequences, around two fifths recorded once. Input material: CD4+ T cells from blood, cultured in vitro. The source of these receptors is a human donor who had recovered from COVID-19.

The rearrangement uses TRBV7-2 and TRBJ2-7; tentative D call: TRBD1 (5 bases). The germline V and J ends were trimmed by 5 bases and 0 bases, with 17 bases remaining between them. CDR3 length equals 16 residues. The germline V gene encodes CDR1 SGHTA and CDR2 FQGNSA. In DNA, the CDR3 is TGTGCCAGCAGCGCGGACATTTCCCGGATCTCCTACGAGCAGTACTTC. As protein: CASSADISRISYEQYF.

This clonotype was detected a few times. J is TRBJ2-3 and V is TRBV10-1; a possible D gene is TRBD2 (5 bases). CDR3 length: 18 amino acids. Trimming removed 4 bases from V and 0 bases from J, with 20 bases in between. In germline, CDR1 is WNHNN, CDR2 SYGVQD (reference sequence). The CDR3 loop is CASSAGGFPSRSTDTQYF. The CDR3 bases are TGCGCCAGCAGTGCCGGCGGGTTCCCCTCAAGAAGCACAGATACGCAGTATTTT.

In its sample, this clonotype was seen a few times. The chain uses TRBV27 and TRBJ2-1, with 16 nucleotides matching TRBD2. V trimming: 5 bases; J trimming: 6 bases; junction bases outside the gene matches: 10. This CDR3 is built from 18 residues. Germline loops: CDR1 MNHEY, CDR2 SMNVEV (reference sequence). The CDR3 DNA sequence: TGTGCCAGCAGTCCCTACGGGACTAGCGGGAGGGCCGCCAATGAGCAGTTCTTC. This translates into CASSPYGTSGRAANEQFF.

The CDR3 DNA is TGTGCCAGCAGTGAGGGTGGACCGGGAGCTTTCTTT. It codes for CASSEGGPGAFF. The chain couples TRBV6-1 to TRBJ1-1; D unresolved. Germline values: CDR1 MNHNS, CDR2 SASEGT. The CDR3 spans 12 residues. V dropped 3 bases and J dropped 10 bases, with 12 bases sitting between them.

This rearrangement joins TRBV24-1 to TRBJ2-7, with TRBD1 matching over 9 bases. CDR3 length: 16 amino acids. The V gene end was trimmed by 3 bases and the J gene end by 5 bases; junction bases not matched to a gene: 10. Germline lookup yields CDR1 KGHDR and CDR2 SFDVKD. CDR3 nucleotide sequence: TGTGCCACCAGTGATGGCCGACAGGGGGTTAGGGACGAGCAGTACTTC. It translates to CATSDGRQGVRDEQYF.